The 13 T cell receptor beta chains below all came from one sample that was sequenced in a study of cytomegalovirus exposure and HLA in healthy donors (dated by TCRdb to the late 2010s). The library was built by means of the immunoSEQ multiplex PCR assay. For the multiplex PCR, a mixture combining 60 forward primers for TCR Vbeta segments and 13 reverse primers for TCR Jbeta segments was used. Held by TCRdb, this immuneACCESS table contains in-frame sequences only and omits some clones. Under half of the omission traces to an unresolved V gene where checked; the cause of the rest is unknown. The table of this sample itemizes around 45,000 clones. The ten largest account for roughly 1.8% of the sample. The material sequenced was PBMCs. These receptors were taken from a woman aged 25 to 45 in good health and CMV-seronegative.

Note on this clone: The same CDR3 also results from other DNA sequences found in this sample. This chain connects TRBV29-1 to TRBJ1-1, with D possibly being TRBD1 (6 bases). CDR1 and CDR2 (germline): SQVTM, ANQGSEA. The CDR3 is 14 amino acids. With 0 bases removed from V and 8 bases from J, the gap between germline ends came to 16 bases. CDR3 DNA: TGCAGCGTTGAAGATCTCAGGGGCCGTAGGGAAGCTTTCTTT. Translated: CSVEDLRGRREAFF. The whole variable domain, filled in from reference TRBV29-1 and TRBJ1-1, reads SAVISQKPSRDICQRGTSLTIQCQVDSQVTMMFWYRQQPGQSLTLIATANQGSEATYESGFVIDKFPISRPNLTFSTLTVSNMSPEDSSIYLCSVEDLRGRREAFFGQGTRLTVV.

This chain links TRBV4-2 with TRBJ2-1; TRBD2 aligns across 9 bases. Germline-derived CDR1 and CDR2 are LGHNA and YNFKEQ. Trimming removed 4 bases from V and 3 bases from J; junction bases left unmatched: 7. The CDR3 spans 16 residues. CDR3 bases: TGTGCCAGCAGCCCAAGGGGTAGCGGGAGCTACAATGAGCAGTTCTTC. Translation: CASSPRGSGSYNEQFF.

V is TRBV4-1 and J is TRBJ2-5; 8 bases line up with TRBD1. The J call may be in error: the DNA end matches TRBJ2-7 better. Germline CDR1 reads MGHRA; CDR2 reads YSYEKL. The CDR3 loop spans 15 amino acids. CDR3 DNA sequence: TGCGCCAGCAGCCAAGAAGGATGGGACAGGTACGAGCAGTACTTC. This gives the protein CASSQEGWDRYEQYF.

The chain has TRBV10-3 and TRBJ2-7; 7 nucleotides match TRBD2. The CDR3 length is 14 residues. In germline, CDR1 is ENHRY, CDR2 SYGVKD. With V trimmed by 0 bases and J by 2 bases, 1 base remained unmatched. CDR3 sequence reads: CAISESGLAYEQYF. The CDR3 region has the DNA TGTGCCATCAGTGAGTCTGGACTAGCCTACGAGCAGTACTTC.

The V call is TRBV30, the J call TRBJ2-7; D perhaps matches TRBD2 (6 bases). This CDR3 comprises 12 residues. Germline V gives CDR1 GTSNPN, CDR2 SVGIG (reference sequence). V was clipped by 4 bases and J by 5 bases, with 12 bases between them. CDR3 DNA: TGTGCCTGGACCCCGGGGGAAAACGAGCAGTACTTC. Protein product: CAWTPGENEQYF.

The chain combines TRBV4-1 with TRBJ2-2; D might be TRBD1 (6 bases). Germline V CDR1 and CDR2: MGHRA, YSYEKL. The CDR3 length is 18 residues. Trimming cost V 0 bases and J 5 bases, with 19 bases left between them. CDR3 amino acids: CASSQEGLRQVTTGELFF. The CDR3 DNA reads as TGCGCCAGCAGCCAAGAGGGCTTGCGACAGGTGACAACCGGGGAGCTGTTTTTT.

The rearrangement uses TRBV4-3 and TRBJ1-1; maybe TRBD1 (6 bases). V lost 0 bases and J lost 0, with 17 bases in between. The length of the CDR3 is 18 residues. Germline V gene data show CDR1 as LGHNA and CDR2 as YSLEER. CDR3 sequence: CASSQEGLGTSMNTEAFF. As DNA, the CDR3 is TGCGCCAGCAGCCAAGAGGGGTTGGGGACATCTATGAACACTGAAGCTTTCTTT.

V gene TRBV6-6 combines with J gene TRBJ2-7, with 8 bases aligning to TRBD2. The CDR3 length is 16 residues. The V and J ends lost 2 bases and 4 bases, in that order; junction bases with no gene match: 10. CDR1 and CDR2 from the germline V gene are MNHNY and SVGAGI (reference sequence). The CDR3 protein is CASSYPIAGRGYEQYF. CDR3 coding DNA: TGTGCCAGCAGTTACCCTATAGCGGGACGGGGGTACGAGCAGTACTTC.

CDR3 coding DNA: TGTGCCAGCCGCCGACAGGGTATGTTGAACACTGAAGCTTTCTTT. Encoded protein: CASRRQGMLNTEAFF. This chain uses TRBV5-4 with TRBJ1-1; 7 nucleotides match TRBD1. The CDR3 loop spans 15 amino acids. V was pared by 7 bases and J by 0 bases, with 9 bases of the junction left unmatched. Germline V gene lookup returns CDR1 SGHNT and CDR2 YYREEE (reference sequence).

The rearrangement links TRBV4-2 to TRBJ2-1, with D maybe TRBD2 (6 bases). This CDR3 is built from 16 residues. Per the germline V gene, CDR1 is LGHNA and CDR2 is YNFKEQ. Trimming removed 4 bases from V and 1 base from J, with 14 bases in between. CDR3 protein: CASSLSSARSYNEQFF. The CDR3 nucleotides read TGTGCCAGCAGCCTATCTAGCGCCCGATCCTACAATGAGCAGTTCTTC.

The chain combines TRBV6-5 with TRBJ1-1; no firm D call. Germline CDR1 and CDR2: MNHEY and SVGAGI. The CDR3 has 14 amino acids. With 0 bases removed from V and 6 bases from J, the gap between germline ends came to 11 bases. DNA of the CDR3: TGTGCCAGCAGTTACTCGGGGAGTTGGGCTGAAGCTTTCTTT. Translating gives CASSYSGSWAEAFF.

This chain links TRBV7-2 with TRBJ2-1, with 8 bases lining up with TRBD2. The germline CDR1 and CDR2 sequences are SGHTA and FQGNSA. V shed 5 bases and J 7 bases; nucleotides not matched to a gene: 7. This CDR3 is 14 amino acids long. CDR3 amino acids: CASSPRGGTNEQFF. As DNA, the CDR3 is TGTGCCAGCAGCCCCCGGGGGGGCACAAATGAGCAGTTCTTC.

V is TRBV4-1 and J is TRBJ2-7; D not resolved. The CDR3 spans 14 residues. The V gene lost 1 base and the J gene lost 0 bases, with 7 bases spanning the gap. Germline lookup yields CDR1 MGHRA and CDR2 YSYEKL. CDR3 coding DNA: TGCGCCAGCAGCCAAGCCTGGAGCTCCTACGAGCAGTACTTC. Translating gives CASSQAWSSYEQYF.